This T cell receptor beta chain derives from a study of glioma-infiltrating T cells after dendritic cell vaccination. The CDR3 spans 13 residues. Trimming took 5 bases from V and 4 from J; bases not matched to a gene: 4. CDR1 GTSNPN and CDR2 SVGIG come from the germline V gene (reference sequence). Produced via immunoSEQ multiplex PCR; TCRdb's table is partial and in-frame only. There are roughly 41,000 clones in the sample; 82% occur only once, and approximately 8.3% lies in the top ten. This clonotype was sampled from a human donor with glioblastoma. The sample was blood, taken before dendritic cell vaccination. The chain links TRBV30 to TRBJ2-7; 11 positions match TRBD1. CDR3 protein: CAWGQGAGYEQYF. The CDR3 coding sequence is TGTGCCTGGGGACAGGGGGCTGGGTACGAGCAGTACTTC.